This T cell receptor beta chain derives from a study of Graves' ophthalmopathy and Graves' hyperthyroidism. Hyperthyroidism was new, under 2 months, in patients aged 18 to 65. None of the included patients had other autoimmune diseases, uncontrolled infections, pregnancy or lactation, as these led to exclusion. Trimming cost V 6 bases and J 0 bases, with 8 bases left between them. From germline, CDR1 is SEHNR and CDR2 FQNEAQ (reference sequence). There are 13 residues in the CDR3. General observations from the study: Sensitivity of about 90% and specificity of roughly 80% were achieved when a 13-signature model separated ophthalmopathy from stable hyperthyroidism.

The TCR beta CDR3 regions underwent amplification from RNA transcripts. Second-round multiplex PCR came after first-round RT-PCR with HTBI primers. MiXCR, applied by TCRdb to the multiplex PCR reads, yields one record per CDR3 protein. The sample yields about 24,000 distinct CDR3 sequences, 48% seen once. By its share, this clonotype is medium-sized. Its antigen is not known. The sample consisted of peripheral blood. The clonotype was recovered from an adult woman with stable Graves' hyperthyroidism. This chain links TRBV7-9 with TRBJ1-1; D is undetermined. CDR3 amino acids: CASRGWMNTEAFF. As DNA, the CDR3 is TGTGCCAGCAGAGGTTGGATGAACACTGAAGCTTTCTTT.